This T cell receptor beta chain was profiled in a study of shared clonotypes between healthy human individuals. Study in general: Per donor, CD8 memory used one plate, CD8 naive used two, CD4 memory used three and CD4 naive used three.

This clone showed up just once. Its antigen is not identified. Broader study findings: Sequencing of the sorted subsets was shown by rarefaction to be incomplete despite large depth.

This CDR3 comprises 15 residues. Per the germline V gene, CDR1 is SGHRS and CDR2 is YFSETQ. V shed 4 bases, J shed 5 bases, and the junction held 6 bases outside the gene matches. Adults of Caucasian background living in Nashville, Tennessee made up all donors. The authors ran the assay at deep level. TCRdb's table, derived via immunoSEQ multiplex PCR, lists solely in-frame clones and lacks some. The sample contains 1.4 million to 1.5 million clones, approximately 96% of which appear only once. The specimen sequenced was naive CD4+ T cells sorted from blood. The subset here: CD45RA+ positively selected. The rearrangement uses TRBV5-1 and TRBJ2-2, with TRBD1 matching 9 bases. The source is a man aged 25-40 years in good health. This CDR3 reads CASSTRTGETGELFF. CDR3 in DNA: TGCGCCAGCAGCACGCGGACAGGGGAAACCGGGGAGCTGTTTTTT.